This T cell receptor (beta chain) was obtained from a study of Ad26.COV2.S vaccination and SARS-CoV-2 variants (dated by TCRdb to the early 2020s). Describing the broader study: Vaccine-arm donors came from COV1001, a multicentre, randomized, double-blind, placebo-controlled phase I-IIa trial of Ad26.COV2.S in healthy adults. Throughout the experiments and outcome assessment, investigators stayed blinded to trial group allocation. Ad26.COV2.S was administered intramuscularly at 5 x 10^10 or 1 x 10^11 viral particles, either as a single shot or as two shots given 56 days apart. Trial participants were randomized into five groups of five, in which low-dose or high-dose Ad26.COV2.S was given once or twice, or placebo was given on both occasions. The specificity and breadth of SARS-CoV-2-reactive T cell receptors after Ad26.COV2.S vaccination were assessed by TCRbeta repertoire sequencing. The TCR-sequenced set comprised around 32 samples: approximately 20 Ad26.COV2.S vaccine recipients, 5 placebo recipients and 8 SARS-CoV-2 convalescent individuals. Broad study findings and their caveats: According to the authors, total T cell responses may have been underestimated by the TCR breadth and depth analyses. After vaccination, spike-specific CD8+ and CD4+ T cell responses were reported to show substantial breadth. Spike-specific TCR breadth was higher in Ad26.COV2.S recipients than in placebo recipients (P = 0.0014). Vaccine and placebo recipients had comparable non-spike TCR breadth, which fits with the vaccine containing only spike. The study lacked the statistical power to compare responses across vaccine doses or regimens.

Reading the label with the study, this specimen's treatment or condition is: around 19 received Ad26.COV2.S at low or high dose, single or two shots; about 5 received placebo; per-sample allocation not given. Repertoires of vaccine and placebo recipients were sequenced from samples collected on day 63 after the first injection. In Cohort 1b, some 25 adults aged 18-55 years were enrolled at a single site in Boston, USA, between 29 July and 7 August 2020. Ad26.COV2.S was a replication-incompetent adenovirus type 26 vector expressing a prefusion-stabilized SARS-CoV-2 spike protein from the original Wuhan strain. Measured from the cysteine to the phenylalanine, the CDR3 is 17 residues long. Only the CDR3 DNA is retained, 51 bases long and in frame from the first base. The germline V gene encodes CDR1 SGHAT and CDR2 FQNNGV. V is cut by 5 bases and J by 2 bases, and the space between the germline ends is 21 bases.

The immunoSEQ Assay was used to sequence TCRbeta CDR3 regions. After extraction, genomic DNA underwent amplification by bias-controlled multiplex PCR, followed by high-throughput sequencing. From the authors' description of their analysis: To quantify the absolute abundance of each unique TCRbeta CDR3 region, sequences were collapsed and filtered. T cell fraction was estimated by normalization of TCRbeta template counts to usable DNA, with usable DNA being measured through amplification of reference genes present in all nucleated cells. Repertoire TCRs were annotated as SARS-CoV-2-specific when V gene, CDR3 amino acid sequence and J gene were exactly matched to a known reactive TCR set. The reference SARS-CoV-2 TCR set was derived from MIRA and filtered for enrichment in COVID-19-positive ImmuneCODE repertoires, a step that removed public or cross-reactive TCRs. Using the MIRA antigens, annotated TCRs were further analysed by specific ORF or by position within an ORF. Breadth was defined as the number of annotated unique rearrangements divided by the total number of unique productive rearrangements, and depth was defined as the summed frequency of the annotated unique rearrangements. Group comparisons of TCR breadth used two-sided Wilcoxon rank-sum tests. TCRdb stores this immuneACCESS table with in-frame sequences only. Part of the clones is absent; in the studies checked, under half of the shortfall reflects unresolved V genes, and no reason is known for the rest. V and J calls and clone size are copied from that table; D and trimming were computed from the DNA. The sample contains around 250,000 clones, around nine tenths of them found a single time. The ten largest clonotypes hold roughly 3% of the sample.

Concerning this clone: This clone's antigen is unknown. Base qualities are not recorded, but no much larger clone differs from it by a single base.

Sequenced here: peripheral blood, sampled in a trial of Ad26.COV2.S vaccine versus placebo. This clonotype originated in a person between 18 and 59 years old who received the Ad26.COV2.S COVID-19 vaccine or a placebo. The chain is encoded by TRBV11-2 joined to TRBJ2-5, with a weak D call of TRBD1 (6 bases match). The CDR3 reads CASSPTGQYLLQETQYF. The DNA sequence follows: TGTGCCAGCAGCCCGACCGGACAGTACCTCCTACAAGAGACCCAGTACTTC.